The subject of this entry is one T cell receptor beta chain. Antigen: not known. This entry belongs to a study of CD8+ T cells in alopecia areata. Study information: Severity scores in treated patients reflected the percentage of scalp affected. Study outcomes and limitations: Affected lesional scalp, above all in alopecia totalis/universalis, was more clonal than normal scalp. With just one nonresponder, it is still uncertain whether baseline CD8+ expansion relates to response.

Following RNA extraction, reverse transcription yielded cDNA that acted as the sequencing template. Sequencing was performed with immunoSEQ multiplex PCR; in TCRdb, only in-frame clones are kept and a portion is missing. The sample has about 200,000 clones, 60% seen once. The CDR3 totals 15 residues. The J segment lost 2 bases and the V segment lost 5 bases, leaving 5 bases of the junction unmatched. Germline V lookup: CDR1 SEHNR, CDR2 FQNEAQ (reference sequence). The treatment was: oral pan-JAK inhibitor, 5-10 mg twice daily. The investigators collected lesional scalp punch biopsies and peripheral blood from alopecia areata patients.

This chain links TRBV7-9 with TRBJ2-3; 9 bases fit TRBD1. This sample comprised CD4+ T cells sorted from blood, obtained at week 4, from a patient treated with tofacitinib. The receptor comes from a human donor with alopecia areata. The CDR3 protein is CASSRTGEYTDTQYF. CDR3 DNA: TGTGCCAGCAGCCGGACAGGGGAATACACAGATACGCAGTATTTT.